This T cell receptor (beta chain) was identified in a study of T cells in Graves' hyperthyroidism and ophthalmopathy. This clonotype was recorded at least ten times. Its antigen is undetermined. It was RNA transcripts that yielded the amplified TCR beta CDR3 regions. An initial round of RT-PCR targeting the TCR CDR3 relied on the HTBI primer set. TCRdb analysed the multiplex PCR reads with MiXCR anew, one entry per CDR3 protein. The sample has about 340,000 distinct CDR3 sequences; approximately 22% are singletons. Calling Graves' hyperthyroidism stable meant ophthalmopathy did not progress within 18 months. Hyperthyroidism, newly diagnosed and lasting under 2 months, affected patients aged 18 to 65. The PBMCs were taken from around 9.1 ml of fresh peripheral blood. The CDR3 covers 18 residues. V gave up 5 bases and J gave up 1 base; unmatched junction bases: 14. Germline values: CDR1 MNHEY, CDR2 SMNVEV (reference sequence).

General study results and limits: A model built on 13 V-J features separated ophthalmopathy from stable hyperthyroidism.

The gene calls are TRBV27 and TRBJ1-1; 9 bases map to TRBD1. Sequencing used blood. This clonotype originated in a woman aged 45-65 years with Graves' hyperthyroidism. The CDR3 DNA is TGTGCCAGCAGTAAACAGGGGGCGATTGGGAGGGGGAACACTGAAGCTTTCTTT. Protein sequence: CASSKQGAIGRGNTEAFF.